This T cell receptor (beta chain) stems from a study of OX40 agonist ivuxolimab in advanced cancers. In the study overall: Ivuxolimab, which patients received intravenously every 2 weeks, was dosed at 0.01 to 10 mg/kg. Three individuals attained partial responses, comprising one hepatocellular carcinoma case and two cutaneous melanoma cases.

Study-wide results and limits: The investigators did not determine what antigen specificity the expanded peripheral T cells had. On average, CD8+ T cells had more expanded clones than CD4+.

Germline V gives CDR1 SNHLY, CDR2 FYNNEI. V was trimmed by 2 bases and J by 3 bases, leaving 9 bases between them. The CDR3 is made up of 14 amino acids. Only in-frame clones appear in the TCRdb table, and some are missing; sequencing was by immunoSEQ multiplex PCR. The profile shows more than 45,000 clones, 84% of them singletons. With regard to this clone: The target antigen is unknown.

This specimen was CD4+ or CD8+ T cells sorted from blood, taken in a trial of the OX40 agonist ivuxolimab. The V and J genes are TRBV2 and TRBJ2-3, with D uncertain. The sequence came from an adult with an advanced solid tumor such as melanoma, head and neck, liver or kidney cancer. In nucleotides, the CDR3 is TGTGCCAGCAGTGAATCTGGGGTTACAGATACGCAGTATTTT. Translated, it gives CASSESGVTDTQYF.